The T cell receptor beta chain under discussion was sequenced for a study of monozygotic twins with inflammatory bowel disease. Using the 5' RACE reads, TCRdb records one entry per CDR3 protein without DNA. The sample data list around 97,000 distinct CDR3 sequences. CDR1 is SGHDT and CDR2 is YYEEEE in the germline V gene. This CDR3 has 16 amino acids. V usage is TRBV5-6 and J usage is TRBJ1-5; lacking DNA, the TRBD1 call made by TCRdb goes unchecked. The TCR sequence derives from a human donor with ulcerative colitis or Crohn's disease, or a healthy co-twin of an affected twin (not recorded which). Sequencing was carried out using blood. CDR3 in amino acids: CASSFYGTAHNQPQHF.